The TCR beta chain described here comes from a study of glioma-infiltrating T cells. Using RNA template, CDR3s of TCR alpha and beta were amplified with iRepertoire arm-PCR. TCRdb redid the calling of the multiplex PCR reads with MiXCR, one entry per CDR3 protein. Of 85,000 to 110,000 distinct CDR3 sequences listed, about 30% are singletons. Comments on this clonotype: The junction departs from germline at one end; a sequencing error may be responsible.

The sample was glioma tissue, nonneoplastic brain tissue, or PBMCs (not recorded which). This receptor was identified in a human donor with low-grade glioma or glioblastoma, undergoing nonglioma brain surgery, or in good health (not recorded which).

The CDR3 DNA reads as TGTTCCAGCAGCTTAGAATTGGCAGGCTACCACGAGCAGTACTTC. Translation: CSSSLELAGYHEQYF. The gene calls are TRBV7-2 and TRBJ2-7; D remains unclear. This CDR3 has 15 residues. The germline CDR1 and CDR2 sequences are SGHTA and FQGNSA.